These T cell receptor beta chains were read from a single sample in a study of cytomegalovirus exposure and HLA in healthy donors. Libraries were prepared by immunoSEQ multiplex PCR; TCRdb keeps only in-frame clonotypes and omits some of them. The sample has about 200,000 clones, around 77% seen once. Material: PBMCs. All receptors derive from a woman aged 30 to 39 in good health and CMV-seronegative. CDR3s include the opening cysteine and the closing phenylalanine or tryptophan. D genes are given only for firm matches. A clone size is listed for some rows: how often the clone was seen (once, few, many), or a class if it is expanded.

CDR3 protein: CSVIDGAQGPIRDYEQYF; CDR3 DNA: TGCAGCGTGATCGACGGGGCACAGGGGCCGATTAGGGACTACGAGCAGTACTTC; clone size: NA; J gene: TRBJ2-7; V gene: TRBV29-1; D gene: TRBD1
CDR3 protein: CASSPGARGGTDTQYF; CDR3 DNA: TGTGCCAGCAGCCCCGGGGCGCGGGGGGGCACAGATACGCAGTATTTT; clone size: NA; J gene: TRBJ2-3; V gene: TRBV11-2; D gene: TRBD2
CDR3 protein: CASSTQGSGTRKFF; CDR3 DNA: TGTGCCAGCAGTACACAGGGGTCGGGGACCCGGAAGTTCTTC; clone size: few; J gene: TRBJ2-1; V gene: TRBV2; D gene: TRBD1
CDR3 protein: CASSPLVGTPNEKLFF; CDR3 DNA: TGTGCCAGCTCACCACTTGTCGGGACACCTAATGAAAAACTGTTTTTT; clone size: NA; J gene: TRBJ1-4; V gene: TRBV18; D gene: NA
CDR3 protein: CAISESWAGTDYNEQFF; CDR3 DNA: TGTGCCATCAGTGAGTCGTGGGCGGGGACCGACTACAATGAGCAGTTCTTC; clone size: NA; J gene: TRBJ2-1; V gene: TRBV10-3; D gene: NA
CDR3 protein: CASSPPGSVEAFF; CDR3 DNA: TGTGCCAGCAGCCCCCCAGGTTCGGTTGAAGCTTTCTTT; clone size: NA; J gene: TRBJ1-1; V gene: TRBV7-8; D gene: NA
CDR3 protein: CASSKGKGRVGYTF; CDR3 DNA: TGTGCCAGCAGCAAAGGCAAGGGGAGGGTTGGCTACACCTTC; clone size: NA; J gene: TRBJ1-2; V gene: TRBV9; D gene: NA
CDR3 protein: CASSSSDYGLRNEKLFF; CDR3 DNA: TGTGCCAGCAGTTCCTCTGACTATGGTCTGCGGAATGAAAAACTGTTTTTT; clone size: NA; J gene: TRBJ1-4; V gene: TRBV28; D gene: NA
CDR3 protein: CASSVQAVVGDTQYF; CDR3 DNA: TGTGCCAGCAGTGTCCAGGCCGTGGTGGGAGATACGCAGTATTTT; clone size: NA; J gene: TRBJ2-3; V gene: TRBV6-5; D gene: NA
CDR3 protein: CASSRTGGILYEQYF; CDR3 DNA: TGTGCCAGCAGCCGGACAGGGGGGATTCTCTACGAGCAGTACTTC; clone size: few; J gene: TRBJ2-7; V gene: TRBV14; D gene: TRBD1
CDR3 protein: CASILGTVSNTGELFF; CDR3 DNA: TGTGCCAGCATCCTAGGGACAGTTTCGAACACCGGGGAGCTGTTTTTT; clone size: NA; J gene: TRBJ2-2; V gene: TRBV5-6; D gene: TRBD1
CDR3 protein: CASSLSLQGNTEAFF; CDR3 DNA: TGCGCCAGCAGCTTGTCTTTGCAGGGAAACACTGAAGCTTTCTTT; clone size: NA; J gene: TRBJ1-1; V gene: TRBV5-1; D gene: NA
CDR3 protein: CSVDQAGLAAYNEQFF; CDR3 DNA: TGCAGCGTGGATCAGGCGGGACTAGCGGCCTACAATGAGCAGTTCTTC; clone size: NA; J gene: TRBJ2-1; V gene: TRBV29-1; D gene: TRBD2
CDR3 protein: CASSPGTASTDTQYF; CDR3 DNA: TGTGCCAGCAGCCCCGGGACAGCTAGCACAGATACGCAGTATTTT; clone size: NA; J gene: TRBJ2-3; V gene: TRBV9; D gene: TRBD1
CDR3 protein: CASSSGGASTDTQYF; CDR3 DNA: TGCGCCAGCAGTAGCGGGGGGGCTAGCACAGATACGCAGTATTTT; clone size: NA; J gene: TRBJ2-3; V gene: TRBV10-2; D gene: TRBD2
CDR3 protein: CASSPAGTDIGYTF; CDR3 DNA: TGCGCCAGCAGCCCGGCCGGGACAGACATTGGCTACACCTTC; clone size: NA; J gene: TRBJ1-2; V gene: TRBV5-1; D gene: TRBD1
CDR3 protein: CASSSTGGSYEQYF; CDR3 DNA: TGCGCCAGCAGCTCGACAGGAGGATCCTACGAGCAGTACTTC; clone size: NA; J gene: TRBJ2-7; V gene: TRBV5-1; D gene: NA
CDR3 protein: CASSPGQPETQYF; CDR3 DNA: TGCGCCAGCAGCCCGGGACAGCCGGAGACCCAGTACTTC; clone size: NA; J gene: TRBJ2-5; V gene: TRBV4-1; D gene: TRBD1
CDR3 protein: CASSLASGVSYEQYF; CDR3 DNA: TGCGCCAGCAGCTTGGCGAGTGGAGTCTCCTACGAGCAGTACTTC; clone size: once; J gene: TRBJ2-7; V gene: TRBV5-1; D gene: NA
CDR3 protein: CATSPVAPNTEAFF; CDR3 DNA: TGTGCCACCAGCCCCGTGGCCCCGAACACTGAAGCTTTCTTT; clone size: few; J gene: TRBJ1-1; V gene: TRBV15; D gene: NA
CDR3 protein: CATSRGREPFYEQYF; CDR3 DNA: TGTGCCACCAGCAGAGGGCGGGAGCCTTTTTACGAGCAGTACTTC; clone size: NA; J gene: TRBJ2-7; V gene: TRBV15; D gene: TRBD2
CDR3 protein: CASSQYSGSGYEQYF; CDR3 DNA: TGCGCCAGCAGCCAATATAGCGGGAGTGGATACGAGCAGTACTTC; clone size: NA; J gene: TRBJ2-7; V gene: TRBV4-1; D gene: TRBD2
CDR3 protein: CSVAQFDRTYEQYF; CDR3 DNA: TGCAGCGTTGCCCAATTCGACAGAACCTACGAGCAGTACTTC; clone size: NA; J gene: TRBJ2-7; V gene: TRBV29-1; D gene: NA
CDR3 protein: CASSGGGLRYEQYF; CDR3 DNA: TGTGCCAGCAGCGGGGGGGGTTTGCGGTACGAGCAGTACTTC; clone size: few; J gene: TRBJ2-7; V gene: TRBV5-5; D gene: TRBD2
CDR3 protein: CSVVWGGVNQPQHF; CDR3 DNA: TGCAGCGTTGTGTGGGGGGGGGTCAATCAGCCCCAGCATTTT; clone size: NA; J gene: TRBJ1-5; V gene: TRBV29-1; D gene: NA